This T cell receptor (beta chain) comes out of a study of T cell changes during pregnancy in multiple sclerosis. TCRdb's table, derived via immunoSEQ multiplex PCR, lists solely in-frame clones and lacks some. The data show tens of thousands of clones, about 91% seen once. Sequences were derived from peripheral blood, sampled before pregnancy. The clonotype was recovered from a female donor with multiple sclerosis, enrolled in a pregnancy study.

The CDR3: CASTRGDRDYEQYF. The CDR3, as DNA: TGTGCCAGCACCCGAGGGGACAGGGACTACGAGCAGTACTTC. The chain links TRBV5-5 to TRBJ2-7, with 9 bases matching TRBD1. V shed 6 bases, J shed 3 bases, and the junction held 7 bases outside the gene matches. This CDR3 is built from 14 residues. CDR1 is SGHKS and CDR2 is YYEKEE in the germline V gene (reference sequence).